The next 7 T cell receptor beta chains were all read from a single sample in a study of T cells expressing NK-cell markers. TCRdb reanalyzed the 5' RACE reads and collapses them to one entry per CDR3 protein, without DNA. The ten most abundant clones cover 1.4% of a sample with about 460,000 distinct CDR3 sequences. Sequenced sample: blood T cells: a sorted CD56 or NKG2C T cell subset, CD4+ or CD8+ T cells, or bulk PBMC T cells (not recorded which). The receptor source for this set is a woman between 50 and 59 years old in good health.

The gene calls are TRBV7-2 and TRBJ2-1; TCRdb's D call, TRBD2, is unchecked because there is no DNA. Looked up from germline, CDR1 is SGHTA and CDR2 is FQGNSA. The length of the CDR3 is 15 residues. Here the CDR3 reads CACKGLAGVLNEQFF.

CDR3 in amino acids: CASSSGTSGFYEQYF. V usage is TRBV6-6 and J usage is TRBJ2-7; there is no DNA to check the TCRdb D call of TRBD2. The V gene's germline CDR1 is MNHNY and CDR2 SVGAGI (reference sequence). CDR3 length: 15 amino acids.

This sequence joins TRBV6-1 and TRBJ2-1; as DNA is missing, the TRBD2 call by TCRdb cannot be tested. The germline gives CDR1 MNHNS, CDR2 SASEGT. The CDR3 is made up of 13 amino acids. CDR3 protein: CASSRAGEGEQFF.

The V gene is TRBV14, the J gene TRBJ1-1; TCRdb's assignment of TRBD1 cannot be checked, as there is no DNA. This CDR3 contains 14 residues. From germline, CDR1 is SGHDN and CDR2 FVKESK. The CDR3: CASSQQGRGTEAFF.

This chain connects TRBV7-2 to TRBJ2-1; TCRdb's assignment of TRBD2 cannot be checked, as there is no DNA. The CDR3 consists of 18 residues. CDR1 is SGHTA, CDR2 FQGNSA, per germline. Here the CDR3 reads CASSEYRGTLLAGVDQFF.

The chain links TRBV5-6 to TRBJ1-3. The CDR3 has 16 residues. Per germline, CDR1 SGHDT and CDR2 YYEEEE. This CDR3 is CASSRRAGPSGNTIYF.

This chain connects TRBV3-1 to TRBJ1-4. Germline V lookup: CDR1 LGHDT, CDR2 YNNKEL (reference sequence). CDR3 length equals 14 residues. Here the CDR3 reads CASSQGVSREKLFF.